This T cell receptor beta chain was profiled in a study of T cells in Graves' hyperthyroidism and ophthalmopathy. About the study: Before any treatment, at initial diagnosis, peripheral blood was collected.

The TCR beta CDR3 regions underwent amplification using RNA transcripts as the source. When the TCR CDR3 underwent first-round RT-PCR, the HTBI primer set was used. TCRdb reprocessed the multiplex PCR reads with MiXCR, giving one entry per CDR3 protein. The table has roughly 400,000 distinct CDR3 sequences, about 25% seen once. Out of approximately 10 ml of fresh peripheral blood came the PBMCs. The CDR3 contains 16 residues. Trimming cost V 3 bases and J 5 bases; bases outside gene matches: 9. The germline V gene encodes CDR1 KGHSH and CDR2 LQKENI. The TCR comes from a man aged 50-60 years with Graves' hyperthyroidism. The sequencing sample was made of blood. The chain has TRBV18 and TRBJ1-1; 10 nucleotides match TRBD1. The CDR3 region has the DNA TGTGCCAGCTCACCTGCCGGGACAGGGGTATCGACTGAAGCTTTCTTT. It codes for CASSPAGTGVSTEAFF.